This TCR beta chain stems from a study of blood T cell repertoires in COVID-19. Whole-study context: Material from acute and convalescent COVID-19 was sourced from the United States, Italy and Spain. PBMCs, B-cell-depleted T cells, or T cells provided the cDNA or gDNA that made up the material.

V lost 7 bases, J lost 4 bases, and 13 bases lay in between. In germline, CDR1 is SNHLY, CDR2 FYNNEI. This CDR3 is built from 13 residues. Methods used by the authors: By means of reference gene primer amplification, nucleated cell counts were estimated. Some clones are missing from TCRdb's copy, which holds only in-frame ones; the method was immunoSEQ multiplex PCR. V and J calls and clone size come straight from that table; D and trimming were deduced from the DNA. The top ten clones hold roughly 15% of a sample with 30,000 or so clones, around 91% of them seen once. The chain carries TRBV2 and TRBJ1-2; D ambiguous. The receptor was derived from an elderly man with acute or convalescent COVID-19. Source material: peripheral blood. CDR3 amino acids: CASTPMRAYGYTF. In DNA, the CDR3 is TGTGCCAGCACCCCAATGAGGGCCTATGGCTACACCTTC.